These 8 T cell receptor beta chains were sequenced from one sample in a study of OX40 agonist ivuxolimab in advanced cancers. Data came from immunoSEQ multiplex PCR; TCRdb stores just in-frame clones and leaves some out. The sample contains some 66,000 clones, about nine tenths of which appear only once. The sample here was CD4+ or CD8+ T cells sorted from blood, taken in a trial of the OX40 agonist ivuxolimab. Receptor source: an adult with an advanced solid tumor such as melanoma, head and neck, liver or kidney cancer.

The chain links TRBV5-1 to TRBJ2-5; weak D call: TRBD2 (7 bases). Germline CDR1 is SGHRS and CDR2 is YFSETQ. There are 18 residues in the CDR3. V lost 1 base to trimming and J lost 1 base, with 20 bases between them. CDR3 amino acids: CASSLRAGALPVQETQYF. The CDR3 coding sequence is TGCGCCAGCAGCTTGAGGGCGGGGGCCTTACCGGTCCAAGAGACCCAGTACTTC.

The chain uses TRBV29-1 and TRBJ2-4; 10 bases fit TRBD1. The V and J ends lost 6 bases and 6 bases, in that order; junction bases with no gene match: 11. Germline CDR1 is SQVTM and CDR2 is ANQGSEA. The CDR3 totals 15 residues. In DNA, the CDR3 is TGCAGCGTCACGCCTACGGGACAGGGGATAAACATTCAGTACTTC. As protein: CSVTPTGQGINIQYF.

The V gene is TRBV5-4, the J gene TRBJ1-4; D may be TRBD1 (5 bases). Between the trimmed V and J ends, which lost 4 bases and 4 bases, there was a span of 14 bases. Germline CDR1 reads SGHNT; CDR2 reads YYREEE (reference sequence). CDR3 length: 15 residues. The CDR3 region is CASSPGTGRNEKLFF. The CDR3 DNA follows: TGTGCCAGCAGCCCCGGGACGGGTCGTAATGAAAAACTGTTTTTT.

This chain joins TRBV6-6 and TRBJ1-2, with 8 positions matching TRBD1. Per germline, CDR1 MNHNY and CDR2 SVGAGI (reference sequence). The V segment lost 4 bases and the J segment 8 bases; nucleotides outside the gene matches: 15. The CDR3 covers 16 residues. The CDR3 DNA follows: TGTGCCAGCAGTTTTGGCGGGAACAGGGGGTTTGACGGCTACACCTTC. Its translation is CASSFGGNRGFDGYTF.

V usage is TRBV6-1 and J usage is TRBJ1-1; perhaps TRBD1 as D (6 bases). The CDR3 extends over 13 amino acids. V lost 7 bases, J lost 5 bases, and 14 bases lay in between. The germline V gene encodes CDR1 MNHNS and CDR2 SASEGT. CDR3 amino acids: CASKLTGRTEAFF. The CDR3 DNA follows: TGTGCCAGCAAACTAACAGGGCGAACTGAAGCTTTCTTT.

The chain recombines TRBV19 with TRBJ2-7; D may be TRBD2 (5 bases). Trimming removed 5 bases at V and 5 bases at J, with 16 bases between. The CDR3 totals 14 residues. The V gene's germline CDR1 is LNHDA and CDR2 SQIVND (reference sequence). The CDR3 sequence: CASSPPGFGNEQYF. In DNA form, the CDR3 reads TGTGCCAGTAGTCCCCCGGGGTTTGGGAACGAGCAGTACTTC.

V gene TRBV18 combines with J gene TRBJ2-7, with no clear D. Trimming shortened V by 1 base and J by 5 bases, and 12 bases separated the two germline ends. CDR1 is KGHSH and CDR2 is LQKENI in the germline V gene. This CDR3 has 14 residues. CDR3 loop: CASSPLGNLDEQYF. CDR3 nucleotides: TGTGCCAGCTCACCACTTGGGAACCTCGACGAGCAGTACTTC.

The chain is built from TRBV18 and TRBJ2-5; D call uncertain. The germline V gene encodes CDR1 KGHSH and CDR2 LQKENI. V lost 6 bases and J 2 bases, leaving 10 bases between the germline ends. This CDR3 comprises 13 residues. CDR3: CASSTSQQETQYF. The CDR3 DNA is TGTGCCAGCTCGACGAGCCAACAAGAGACCCAGTACTTC. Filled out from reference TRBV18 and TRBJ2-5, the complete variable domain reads NAGVMQNPRHLVRRRGQEARLRCSPMKGHSHVYWYRQLPEEGLKFMVYLQKENIIDESGMPKERFSAEFPKEGPSILRIQQVVRGDSAAYFCASSTSQQETQYFGPGTRLLVL.